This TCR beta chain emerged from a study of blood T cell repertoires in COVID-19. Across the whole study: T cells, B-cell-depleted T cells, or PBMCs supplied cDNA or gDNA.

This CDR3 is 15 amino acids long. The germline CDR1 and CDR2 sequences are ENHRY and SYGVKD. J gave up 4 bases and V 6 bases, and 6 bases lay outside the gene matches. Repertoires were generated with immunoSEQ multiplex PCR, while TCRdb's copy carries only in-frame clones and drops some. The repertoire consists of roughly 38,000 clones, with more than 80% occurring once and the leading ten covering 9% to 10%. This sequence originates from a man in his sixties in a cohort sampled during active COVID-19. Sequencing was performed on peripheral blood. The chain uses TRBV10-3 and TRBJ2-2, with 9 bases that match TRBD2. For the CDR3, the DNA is TGTGCCATCAGCGCCGGGACTAGCTCCACCGGGGAGCTGTTTTTT. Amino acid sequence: CAISAGTSSTGELFF.